This T cell receptor beta chain comes out of a study of cytomegalovirus exposure and HLA in healthy donors. Germline CDR1 and CDR2: SGHRS and YFSETQ. The CDR3 covers 17 residues. V gave up 4 bases and J gave up 0 bases, with 18 bases separating them. General study findings and limits: It was confirmed in vitro that a few of the CMV-associated chains were specific for CMV antigens.

In the case of this clone: What it recognizes is unknown.

Some clones are missing from TCRdb's copy, which holds only in-frame ones; the method was immunoSEQ multiplex PCR. Among some 170,000 clones listed, just under 90% were seen once. Sequences were obtained from PBMCs. This clonotype originated in a woman aged 25 to 39 in good health and CMV-seronegative. The rearrangement links TRBV5-1 to TRBJ2-3, with D possibly being TRBD1 (7 bases). The CDR3, as DNA: TGCGCCAGCAGCCTAGATCCGACAGGGACTAGCACAGATACGCAGTATTTT. It yields the protein CASSLDPTGTSTDTQYF.